The T cell receptor (beta chain) described here comes from a study of T cells after yellow fever vaccination. Overall study: SMART-Seq v4 Ultra Low Input prepared libraries from low-cell fractions.

The V and J ends lost 4 bases and 2 bases respectively, with 26 bases between them. Germline loops: CDR1 LGHNA, CDR2 YSLEER. There are 20 residues in the CDR3. This clonotype has just a few counts. It was through 5'RACE template switching that TCR cDNA was made, with a universal primer site and UMIs added. TCRdb redid the calling of the 5' RACE reads with MiXCR, one entry per CDR3 protein. This table holds approximately 550,000 distinct CDR3 sequences, approximately 21% found once. The receptor was derived from a man aged 30-40 years who received the YFV17D yellow fever vaccine. The chain couples TRBV4-3 to TRBJ2-2; no clear D. Sequencing used PBMCs, obtained 15 days after the yellow fever booster vaccination. This CDR3 reads CASSRTDLGAGRLNTGELFF. CDR3 DNA sequence: TGCGCCAGCAGCCGAACTGACCTGGGTGCCGGACGACTTAACACCGGGGAGCTGTTTTTT.